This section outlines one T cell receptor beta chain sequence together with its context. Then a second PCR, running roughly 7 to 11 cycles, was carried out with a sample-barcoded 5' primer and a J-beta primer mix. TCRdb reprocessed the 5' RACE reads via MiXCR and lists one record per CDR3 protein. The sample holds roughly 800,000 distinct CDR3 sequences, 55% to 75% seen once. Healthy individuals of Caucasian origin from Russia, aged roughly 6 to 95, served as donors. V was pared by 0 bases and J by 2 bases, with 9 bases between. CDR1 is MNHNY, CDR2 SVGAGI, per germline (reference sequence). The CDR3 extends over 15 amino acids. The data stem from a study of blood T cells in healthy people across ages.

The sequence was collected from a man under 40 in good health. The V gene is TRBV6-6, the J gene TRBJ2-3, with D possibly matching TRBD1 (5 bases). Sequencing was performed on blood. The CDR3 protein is CASSYSIQATDTQYF. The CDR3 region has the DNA TGTGCCAGCAGTTACTCGATACAGGCCACAGATACGCAGTATTTT.